This passage covers 3 T cell receptor beta chains from one sample sequenced in a study of blood T cell repertoires in COVID-19. Measured with immunoSEQ multiplex PCR; TCRdb has only the in-frame clones, and not every one. The repertoire holds roughly 100,000 clones, with approximately 88% as singletons. Sequenced material: peripheral blood. These receptors all stem from a human donor in a cohort sampled during active COVID-19.

This chain joins TRBV7-6 and TRBJ2-1, with 12 nucleotides matching TRBD2. Trimming at V came to 6 bases and at J to 11 bases, leaving 5 bases not matched to a gene. The CDR3 sequence is 13 residues long. Per germline, CDR1 SGHVS and CDR2 FNYEAQ. The DNA of the CDR3 is TGTGCCAGCAGACGAACTAGCGGGGGGAAGCAGTTCTTC. Translation: CASRRTSGGKQFF.

V and J are TRBV24-1 and TRBJ2-1; the D gene is possibly TRBD1 (5 bases). The CDR3 runs to 14 residues. The germline V and J ends were trimmed by 5 bases and 6 bases, with 13 bases remaining between them. The germline gives CDR1 KGHDR, CDR2 SFDVKD. This CDR3 is CATSGAGKSNEQFF. CDR3 coding DNA: TGTGCCACCAGTGGGGCAGGGAAATCCAATGAGCAGTTCTTC.

This chain joins TRBV4-3 and TRBJ2-1; a possible D gene is TRBD2 (6 bases). This CDR3 has 15 residues. Germline CDR1 and CDR2: LGHNA and YSLEER. The germline V and J ends were trimmed by 4 bases and 3 bases, with 13 bases remaining between them. The CDR3 coding sequence is TGCGCCAGCAGCCCCGGGACTGCGGACTACAATGAGCAGTTCTTC. Its translation is CASSPGTADYNEQFF.